This T cell receptor beta chain was recovered during a study of blood T cell repertoires in COVID-19. Study details: Specimens from acute and convalescent COVID-19 originated in the United States, Italy and Spain.

Looked up from germline, CDR1 is SGHNT and CDR2 is YYREEE (reference sequence). The V end lost 4 bases, the J end lost 0 bases, and 14 bases lay between the germline ends. The CDR3 sequence is 15 residues long. Original analysis: How many nucleated cells were present was estimated from reference gene primer amplification. This table comes from immunoSEQ multiplex PCR, and its TCRdb copy is limited to in-frame clones, with some not included. V and J calls and clone size are as listed in that table; D and trimming were resolved from the DNA. There are a few hundred thousand clones in the sample; approximately 90% occur only once, and about 0.8% lies in the top ten.

V usage is TRBV5-4 and J usage is TRBJ2-7, with a possible D match to TRBD1 (5 bases). This TCR was recovered from a young man with acute or convalescent COVID-19. Sequenced: peripheral blood. CDR3: CASSTTLGASYEQYF. CDR3 DNA sequence: TGTGCCAGCAGCACGACACTTGGGGCCTCCTACGAGCAGTACTTC.